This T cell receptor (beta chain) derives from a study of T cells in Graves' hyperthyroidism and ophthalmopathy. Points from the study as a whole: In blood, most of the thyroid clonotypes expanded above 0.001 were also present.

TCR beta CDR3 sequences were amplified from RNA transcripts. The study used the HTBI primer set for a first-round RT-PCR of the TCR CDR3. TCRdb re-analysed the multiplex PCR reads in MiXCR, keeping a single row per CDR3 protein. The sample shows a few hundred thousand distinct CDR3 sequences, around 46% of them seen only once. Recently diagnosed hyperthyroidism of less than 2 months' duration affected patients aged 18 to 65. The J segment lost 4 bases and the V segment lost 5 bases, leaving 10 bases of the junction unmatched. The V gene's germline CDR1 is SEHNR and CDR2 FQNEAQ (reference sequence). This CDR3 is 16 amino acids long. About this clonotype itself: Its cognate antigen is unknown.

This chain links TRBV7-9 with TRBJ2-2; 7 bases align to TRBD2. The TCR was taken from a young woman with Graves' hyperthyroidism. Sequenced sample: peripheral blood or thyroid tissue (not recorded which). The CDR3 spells CASSPRRAGVTGELFF. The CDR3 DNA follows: TGTGCCAGCAGCCCCCGGAGGGCGGGAGTCACCGGGGAGCTGTTTTTT.